This section outlines one T cell receptor (beta chain) sequence together with its context. Sequencing was performed with immunoSEQ multiplex PCR; in TCRdb, only in-frame clones are kept and a portion is missing. In the table there are 55,000 to 70,000 clones, 80% to 85% of which are singletons. The entry originates in a study of glioma-infiltrating T cells after dendritic cell vaccination. Turning to the study itself: Autologous tumor lysate-pulsed dendritic cell vaccination was given between the early 2000s and the early 2010s.

Patients had residual fresh-frozen tumor tissue and more than two years of survival data. The sequenced sample was blood, obtained before dendritic cell vaccination. This TCR came from a human donor with glioblastoma.

CDR3: CASSTTFGLLPYGYTF. CDR3 bases: TGTGCCAGTAGTACGACCTTTGGGCTGCTCCCCTATGGCTACACCTTC. The J gene is TRBJ1-2, the V gene TRBV19; D not resolved. The CDR3 covers 16 residues. Germline CDR1 is LNHDA and CDR2 is SQIVND (reference sequence). Trimming shortened V by 4 bases and J by 4 bases, and 19 bases separated the two germline ends.